A single sample gave rise to the 19 T cell receptor beta chains below, sequenced in a study of OX40 agonist ivuxolimab in advanced cancers. Measured with immunoSEQ multiplex PCR; TCRdb has only the in-frame clones, and not every one. The sample shows around 74,000 clones, 85% to 95% of them seen only once. The sequencing here drew on CD4+ or CD8+ T cells sorted from blood, taken in a trial of the OX40 agonist ivuxolimab. The source of these receptors is an adult with an advanced solid tumor such as melanoma, head and neck, liver or kidney cancer.

About this clone: The sample holds other DNA sequences that translate to the same CDR3. The chain couples TRBV7-9 to TRBJ2-2; no clear D. V was clipped by 3 bases and J by 5 bases, with 4 bases between them. There are 12 residues in the CDR3. The germline V gene encodes CDR1 SEHNR and CDR2 FQNEAQ (reference sequence). DNA of the CDR3: TGTGCCAGCAGCTTTGGTACCGGGGAGCTGTTTTTT. Translation: CASSFGTGELFF.

The V gene is TRBV7-9, the J gene TRBJ2-1; TRBD2 matches at 9 bases. The CDR3 extends over 16 amino acids. In germline, CDR1 is SEHNR, CDR2 FQNEAQ (reference sequence). The junction had 10 bases not matched to a gene; V was cut back by 3 bases and J by 7 bases. CDR3 bases: TGTGCCAGCAGCTTCCGCAGCGGGGGGCCGGGAAATGAGCAGTTCTTC. This translates into CASSFRSGGPGNEQFF.

The chain joins TRBV27 to TRBJ1-3; the D is unclear. V lost 6 bases and J lost 4, with 4 bases in between. The CDR3 length is 11 residues. The germline V gene encodes CDR1 MNHEY and CDR2 SMNVEV (reference sequence). CDR3 amino acids: CASRLGNTIYF. CDR3 coding DNA: TGTGCCAGCAGGTTGGGAAACACCATATATTTT.

This rearrangement joins TRBV9 to TRBJ1-4; D is unclear. V was pared by 0 bases and J by 0 bases, with 6 bases between. Per germline, CDR1 SGDLS and CDR2 YYNGEE. This CDR3 is 15 amino acids long. The CDR3 bases are TGTGCCAGCAGCGTAGGAACCGCAACTAATGAAAAACTGTTTTTT. Translation gives CASSVGTATNEKLFF.

The chain combines TRBV5-4 with TRBJ2-7; tentatively, D is TRBD1 or TRBD2 (5 bases each). This CDR3 is 16 amino acids long. The V gene's germline CDR1 is SGHNT and CDR2 YYREEE (reference sequence). With 5 bases removed from V and 3 bases from J, the gap between germline ends came to 21 bases. CDR3 nucleotides: TGTGCCAGCAGGGAGGATCAGGGCAGACCTTACTACGAGCAGTACTTC. Translated: CASREDQGRPYYEQYF.

CDR3 sequence reads: CASSGPTGPTEAFF. The CDR3, as DNA: TGTGCCAGCAGCGGACCGACAGGGCCCACTGAAGCTTTCTTT. The V and J genes are TRBV9 and TRBJ1-1, with 7 bases that match TRBD1. The CDR3 sequence is 14 residues long. Germline V gene data show CDR1 as SGDLS and CDR2 as YYNGEE. Losses at the gene ends were 3 bases for V and 4 bases for J; bases not matched to a gene: 6.

The rearrangement joins TRBV7-2 to TRBJ1-2, with unresolved D. Trimming stripped 5 bases from V and 3 bases from J, with 13 bases between. The germline CDR1 and CDR2 sequences are SGHTA and FQGNSA. The CDR3 runs to 14 residues. The CDR3 is CASSPIAGDYGYTF. The CDR3 DNA sequence: TGTGCCAGCAGCCCTATAGCCGGGGACTATGGCTACACCTTC.

The chain joins TRBV6-5 to TRBJ2-2; D is unresolved. Germline V gene sequence: CDR1 MNHEY, CDR2 SVGAGI. Trimming cost V 1 base and J 1 base, with 4 bases left between them. The CDR3 sequence is 14 residues long. For the CDR3, the DNA is TGTGCCAGCAGTTACTTAGAGAACACCGGGGAGCTGTTTTTT. It codes for CASSYLENTGELFF.

This chain links TRBV30 with TRBJ2-7; maybe TRBD1 (5 bases). V lost 0 bases and J lost 0, with 12 bases in between. Germline V gene sequence: CDR1 GTSNPN, CDR2 SVGIG (reference sequence). This CDR3 comprises 15 residues. CDR3 protein: CAWSVTAGFSYEQYF. In nucleotides, the CDR3 is TGTGCCTGGAGTGTAACGGCAGGGTTCTCCTACGAGCAGTACTTC.

The chain couples TRBV2 to TRBJ1-1; D gene ambiguous. This CDR3 has 13 residues. V lost 7 bases, J lost 1 base, and 10 bases lay in between. Germline CDR1 and CDR2: SNHLY and FYNNEI. In nucleotides, the CDR3 is TGTGCCAGCACGGAGGGTGCGAACACTGAAGCTTTCTTT. Translating it yields CASTEGANTEAFF. The full variable domain, in which reference TRBV2 and TRBJ1-1 provide the parts outside the CDR3, is EPEVTQTPSHQVTQMGQEVILRCVPISNHLYFYWYRQILGQKVEFLVSFYNNEISEKSEIFDDQFSVERPDGSNFTLKIRSTKLEDSAMYFCASTEGANTEAFFGQGTRLTVV.

The V call is TRBV13, the J call TRBJ2-2, with D possibly being TRBD1 (7 bases). Trimming removed 5 bases at V and 6 bases at J, with 16 bases between. Per the germline V gene, CDR1 is PRHDT and CDR2 is FYEKMQ (reference sequence). The CDR3 runs to 15 residues. CDR3 DNA: TGTGCCAGCAGCCACAGGGGCGGGGAGGCCGGGGAGCTGTTTTTT. Its translation: CASSHRGGEAGELFF.

This chain links TRBV5-1 with TRBJ2-5; D is possibly TRBD1 or TRBD2 (5 bases each). The CDR3 has 15 amino acids. Germline-derived CDR1 and CDR2 are SGHRS and YFSETQ. Deletions cut 4 bases from V and 5 bases from J, with 18 bases between. The DNA of the CDR3 is TGCGCCAGCAGCGGAGAGGACACCGAGGGGGAGACCCAGTACTTC. This encodes CASSGEDTEGETQYF.

This chain uses TRBV13 with TRBJ2-5; no firm D call. Trimming removed 5 bases at V and 10 bases at J, with 11 bases between. Germline V gene sequence: CDR1 PRHDT, CDR2 FYEKMQ (reference sequence). This CDR3 is 11 amino acids long. Written as DNA, the CDR3 is TGTGCCAGCAGCGCCACAGAAGGCCAGTACTTC. Encoded protein: CASSATEGQYF. Supplemented by reference TRBV13 and TRBJ2-5, the full variable domain reads AAGVIQSPRHLIKEKRETATLKCYPIPRHDTVYWYQQGPGQDPQFLISFYEKMQSDKGSIPDRFSAQQFSDYHSELNMSSLELGDSALYFCASSATEGQYFGPGTRLLVL.

The rearrangement links TRBV7-2 to TRBJ2-3, with unresolved D. Germline V CDR1 and CDR2: SGHTA, FQGNSA. This CDR3 has 17 amino acids. V lost 1 base to trimming and J lost 0 bases, with 14 bases between them. The CDR3 sequence: CASSLDTAVTSTDTQYF. In DNA, the CDR3 is TGTGCCAGCAGCTTAGACACAGCCGTAACTAGCACAGATACGCAGTATTTT.

The chain joins TRBV5-1 to TRBJ2-3, with 9 bases fitting TRBD2. V was clipped by 0 bases and J by 5 bases; unmatched bases: 7. The CDR3 loop spans 16 amino acids. In germline, CDR1 is SGHRS, CDR2 YFSETQ. The DNA of the CDR3 is TGCGCCAGCAGCTTGGATCCTAGCGGGGTGGGAGATACGCAGTATTTT. Residues: CASSLDPSGVGDTQYF.

The genes are TRBV28 and TRBJ2-6; D is unresolved. Trimming took 6 bases from V and 1 from J, leaving 10 bases between them. Germline V CDR1 and CDR2: MDHEN, SYDVKM. This CDR3 contains 15 residues. The CDR3 DNA sequence: TGTGCCAGCAGGCGTCAGAGGTCTGGGGCCAACGTCCTGACTTTC. Its protein is CASRRQRSGANVLTF.

The V call is TRBV18, the J call TRBJ2-7; 7 bases line up with TRBD1. The CDR3 runs 14 residues. The V and J ends lost 3 bases and 4 bases, in that order; junction bases with no gene match: 6. The V gene's germline CDR1 is KGHSH and CDR2 LQKENI. This CDR3 is CASSPGTVEYEQYF. The CDR3 DNA is TGTGCCAGCTCACCCGGGACAGTGGAGTACGAGCAGTACTTC.

The V and J genes are TRBV11-2 and TRBJ2-5, with D unclear. Germline CDR1 is SGHAT and CDR2 is FQNNGV. The CDR3 has 11 residues. Trimming cost V 8 bases and J 5 bases, with 9 bases left between them. The CDR3 coding sequence is TGTGCCAGCCAGGCGATGGAGACCCAGTACTTC. As protein: CASQAMETQYF.

The chain recombines TRBV4-1 with TRBJ2-7; maybe TRBD1 (6 bases). The CDR3 is 15 residues long. Trimming left V 3 bases short and J 2 bases short, with 14 bases between. Germline assignment: CDR1 MGHRA and CDR2 YSYEKL. This CDR3 is CASSHTQDSPYEQYF. CDR3 DNA sequence: TGCGCCAGCAGCCACACTCAGGACAGCCCCTACGAGCAGTACTTC.